Sequencing of this T cell receptor (beta chain) was carried out in a study of T cell responses to AZD1222 COVID-19 vaccine. Study-wide results and caveats: The reported proportion of spike-specific TCRs targeting unmutated variant regions was nearly half. After two AZD1222 doses, spike-specific TCR breadth and depth rose versus day 0.

Only in-frame clones appear in the TCRdb table, and some are missing; sequencing was by immunoSEQ multiplex PCR. The sample lists about 150,000 clones; 91% were seen once. Of note for this clone: Antigen specificity is unknown.

V dropped 3 bases and J dropped 0 bases, with 0 bases sitting between them. CDR1 is SGHRS and CDR2 is YFSETQ in the germline V gene. The CDR3 sequence is 11 residues long. This TCR came from an adult in good health. The material was peripheral blood, obtained on day 0 of AZD1222 vaccination. The chain combines TRBV5-1 with TRBJ2-5; D not certain. CDR3 DNA: TGCGCCAGCAGCTACCAAGAGACCCAGTACTTC. Translating gives CASSYQETQYF.